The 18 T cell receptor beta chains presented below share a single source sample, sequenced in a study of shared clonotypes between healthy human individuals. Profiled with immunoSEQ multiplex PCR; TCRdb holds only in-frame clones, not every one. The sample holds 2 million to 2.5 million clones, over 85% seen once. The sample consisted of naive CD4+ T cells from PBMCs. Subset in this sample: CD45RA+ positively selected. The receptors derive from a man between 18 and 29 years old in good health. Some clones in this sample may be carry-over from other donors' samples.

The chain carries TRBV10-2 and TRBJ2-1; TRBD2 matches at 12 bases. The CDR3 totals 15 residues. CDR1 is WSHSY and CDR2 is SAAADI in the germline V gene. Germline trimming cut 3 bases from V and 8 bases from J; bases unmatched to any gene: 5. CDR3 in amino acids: CASSERLAGVHEQFF. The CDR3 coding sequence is TGCGCCAGCAGTGAACGACTAGCGGGAGTACATGAGCAGTTCTTC.

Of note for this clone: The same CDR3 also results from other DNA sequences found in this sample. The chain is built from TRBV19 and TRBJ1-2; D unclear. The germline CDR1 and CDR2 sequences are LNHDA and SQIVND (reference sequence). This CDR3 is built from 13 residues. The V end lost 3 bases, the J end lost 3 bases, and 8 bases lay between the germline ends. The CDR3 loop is CASSIGQYYGYTF. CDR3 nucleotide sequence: TGTGCCAGTAGTATCGGTCAGTACTATGGCTACACCTTC.

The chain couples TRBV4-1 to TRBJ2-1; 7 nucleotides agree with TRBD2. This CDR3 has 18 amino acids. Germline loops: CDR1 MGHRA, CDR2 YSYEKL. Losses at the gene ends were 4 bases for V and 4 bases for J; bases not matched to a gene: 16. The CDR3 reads CASSPFPQGGRLYNEQFF. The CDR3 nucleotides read TGCGCCAGCAGCCCCTTTCCGCAGGGCGGGAGACTATACAATGAGCAGTTCTTC.

CDR3 sequence: CASSPTTGRTEAFF. The CDR3 bases are TGTGCCAGCTCCCCGACGACAGGGCGGACTGAAGCTTTCTTT. V is TRBV18 and J is TRBJ1-1; TRBD1 agrees at 7 bases. Germline CDR1 KGHSH, CDR2 LQKENI. This CDR3 spans 14 amino acids. J was trimmed by 5 bases and V by 6 bases; bases with no gene match: 9.

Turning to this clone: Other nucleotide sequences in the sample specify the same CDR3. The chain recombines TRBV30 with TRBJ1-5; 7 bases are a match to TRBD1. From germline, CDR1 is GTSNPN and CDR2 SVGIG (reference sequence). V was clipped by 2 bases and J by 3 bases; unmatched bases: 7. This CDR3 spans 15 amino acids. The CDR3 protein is CAWSRGRGSNQPQHF. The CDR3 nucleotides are TGTGCCTGGAGTAGAGGCAGGGGGTCCAATCAGCCCCAGCATTTT.

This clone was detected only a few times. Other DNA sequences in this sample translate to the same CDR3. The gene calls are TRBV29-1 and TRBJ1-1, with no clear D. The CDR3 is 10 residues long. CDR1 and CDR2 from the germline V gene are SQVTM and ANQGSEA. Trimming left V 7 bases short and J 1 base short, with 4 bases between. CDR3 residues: CSGGNTEAFF. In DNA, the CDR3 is TGCAGCGGCGGGAACACTGAAGCTTTCTTT.

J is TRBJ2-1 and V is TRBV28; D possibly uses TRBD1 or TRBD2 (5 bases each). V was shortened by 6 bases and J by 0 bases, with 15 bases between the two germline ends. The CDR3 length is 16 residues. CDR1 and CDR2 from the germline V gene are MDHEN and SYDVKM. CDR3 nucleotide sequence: TGTGCCAGCAGGGACTCGGGACGGTACTCCTACAATGAGCAGTTCTTC. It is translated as CASRDSGRYSYNEQFF.

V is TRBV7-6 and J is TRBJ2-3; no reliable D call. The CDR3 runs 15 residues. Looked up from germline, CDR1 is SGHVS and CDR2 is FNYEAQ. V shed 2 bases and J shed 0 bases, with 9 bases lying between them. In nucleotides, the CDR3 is TGTGCCAGCAGCTTACTTCGGATCAGCACAGATACGCAGTATTTT. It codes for CASSLLRISTDTQYF.

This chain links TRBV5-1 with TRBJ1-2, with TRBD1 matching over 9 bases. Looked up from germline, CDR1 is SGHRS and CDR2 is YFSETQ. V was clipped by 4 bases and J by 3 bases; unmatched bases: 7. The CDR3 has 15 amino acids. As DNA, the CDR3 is TGCGCCAGCAGCGAGGGGACAGGGATATACTATGGCTACACCTTC. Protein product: CASSEGTGIYYGYTF.

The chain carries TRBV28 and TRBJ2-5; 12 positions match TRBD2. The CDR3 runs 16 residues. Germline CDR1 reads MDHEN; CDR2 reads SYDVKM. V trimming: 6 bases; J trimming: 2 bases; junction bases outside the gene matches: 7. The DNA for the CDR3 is TGTGCCAGCAGGCTAGGACTAGCGGGGACACAAGAGACCCAGTACTTC. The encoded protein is CASRLGLAGTQETQYF.

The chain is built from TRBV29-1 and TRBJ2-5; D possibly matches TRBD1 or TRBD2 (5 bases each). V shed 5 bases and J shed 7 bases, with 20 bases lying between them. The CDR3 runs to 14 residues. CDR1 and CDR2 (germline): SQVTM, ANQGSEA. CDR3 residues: CSVSPPGTLGTQYF. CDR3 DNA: TGCAGCGTTTCCCCTCCCGGGACCCTGGGGACCCAGTACTTC.

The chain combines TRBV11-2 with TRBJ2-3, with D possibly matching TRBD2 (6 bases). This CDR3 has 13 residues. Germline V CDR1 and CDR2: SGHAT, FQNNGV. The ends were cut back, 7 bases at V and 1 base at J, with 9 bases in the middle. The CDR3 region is CASTPSGTDTQYF. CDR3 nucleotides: TGTGCCAGCACTCCTAGCGGCACAGATACGCAGTATTTT.

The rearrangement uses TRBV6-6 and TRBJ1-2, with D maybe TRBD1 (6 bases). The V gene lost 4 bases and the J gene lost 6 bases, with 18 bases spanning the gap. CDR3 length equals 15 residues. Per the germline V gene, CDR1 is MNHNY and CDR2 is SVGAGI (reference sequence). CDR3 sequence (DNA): TGTGCCAGCAGTTCGTCCCTCCACCGGGACAATGGCTACACCTTC. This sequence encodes CASSSSLHRDNGYTF.

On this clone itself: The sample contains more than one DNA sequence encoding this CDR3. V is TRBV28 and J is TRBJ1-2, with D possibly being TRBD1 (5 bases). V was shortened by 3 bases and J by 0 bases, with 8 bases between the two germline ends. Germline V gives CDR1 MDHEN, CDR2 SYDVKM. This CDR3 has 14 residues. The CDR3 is CASSFGGTNYGYTF. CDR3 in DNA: TGTGCCAGCAGTTTTGGGGGAACTAACTATGGCTACACCTTC.

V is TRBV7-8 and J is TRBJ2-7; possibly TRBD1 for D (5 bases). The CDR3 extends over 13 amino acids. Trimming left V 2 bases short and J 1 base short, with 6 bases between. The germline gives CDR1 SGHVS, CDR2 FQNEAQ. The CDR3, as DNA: TGTGCCAGCAGCTTACGACAGTCCTACGAGCAGTACTTC. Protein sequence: CASSLRQSYEQYF.

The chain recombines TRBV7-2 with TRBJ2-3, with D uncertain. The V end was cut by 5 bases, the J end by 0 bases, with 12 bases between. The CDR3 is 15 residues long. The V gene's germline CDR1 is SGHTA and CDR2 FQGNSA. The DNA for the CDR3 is TGTGCCAGCAGCCCGGCCCCCGGAAGCACAGATACGCAGTATTTT. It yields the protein CASSPAPGSTDTQYF.

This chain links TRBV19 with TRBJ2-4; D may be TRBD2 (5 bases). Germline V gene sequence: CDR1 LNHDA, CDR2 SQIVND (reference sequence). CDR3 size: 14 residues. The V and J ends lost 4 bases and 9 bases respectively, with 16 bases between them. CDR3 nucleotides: TGTGCCAGTAGTACGATAGCGCTACTGAGCATTCAGTACTTC. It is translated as CASSTIALLSIQYF.

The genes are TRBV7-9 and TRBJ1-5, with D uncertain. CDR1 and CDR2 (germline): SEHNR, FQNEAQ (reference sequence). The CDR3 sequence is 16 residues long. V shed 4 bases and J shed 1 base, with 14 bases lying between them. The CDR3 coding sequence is TGTGCCAGCAGCTCCCCGTTCTCAGGCAGCAATCAGCCCCAGCATTTT. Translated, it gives CASSSPFSGSNQPQHF.